This TCR beta chain was identified in a study of blood T cells in healthy people across ages (dated by TCRdb to between 2014 and 2017). Study-wide context: Template switching captured roughly one uniquely barcoded TCR beta cDNA molecule per two T cells in model experiments. Using deep sequencing normalized with unique cDNA molecular identifiers, the study measured how TCR beta repertoire diversity changes with age. The donors were split into four age groups: young (average around 15 years), middle-aged (around 40), aged (roughly 68) and long-lived (roughly 88). Donors of different ages were randomly distributed across sequencing lanes to avoid experimental bias. Using the same blood draw, the study looked at two additional independent replicas of 1 million unique cDNA reads for two donors, one aged 18 to 30 and the other aged 80 or older. What the research found in general, with its limitations: A strong correlation was found between observed TCR beta diversity and the percentage of naive T cells measured by flow cytometry. Since profiling was done on bulk unsorted PBMCs, naive and antigen-experienced compartments could not be conclusively compared. Because the CMV infection status of the donors was unknown, age-related changes in expanded clonotypes may potentially have been confounded. As age increased, observed TCR beta diversity per million T cells dropped in a roughly linear way, and a significant reduction was already evident by age around 41. Estimates of total diversity from one million sequenced T cells were regarded as lower bounds and underestimates. Compared with the aged group, the long-lived group had more naive CD4+ T cells, fewer expanded clones and increased TCR diversity, suggesting age selection.

This clonotype was counted a few times. Its target antigen remains unknown. Per-base qualities were not stored, and no clone one base away is much larger. Libraries were made using 5' RACE. Data came from an Illumina HiSeq 2500. A second about 7 to 12 cycle PCR used a sample-barcoded 5' primer and a J-beta primer mix. A unique molecular identifier was introduced onto each TCR beta cDNA molecule by a template-switch 5' adaptor carrying 12 random nucleotides. Each sample yielded at least 3 million CDR3-containing paired-end reads. All of the RNA was converted into first-strand cDNA using the Mint cDNA synthesis kit, with a TRBC-specific oligonucleotide serving as the primer. Following uracil-DNA glycosylase treatment, all cDNA underwent a first 18-cycle PCR with the universal primers M1SS and BC2_uni_R. The authors' pipeline ran thus. For normalization, 1 million high-quality reads were randomly selected from each sample, with every read carrying a distinct molecular identifier. Instead of being binned into consensus sequences, reads with shared molecular identifiers were discarded. MiTCR, set to a Q25 quality threshold and the strictest error-elimination algorithm, was used for CDR3 identification, clonotype clustering and error correction. A nonparametric unseen species model with Euler transformation was used to estimate a lower bound on total TCR beta diversity. The public reads were run again by TCRdb, first through fastp at Q25 and then through MiXCR, and only productive beta chains were kept. All rows with the same CDR3 protein become a single entry with the most common DNA and genes. It is TCRdb's table, rather than the study itself, that gives the V and J calls and clone size. The sample data list about 1.6 million distinct CDR3 sequences, and around 35% of these were observed just once. The top ten constitute over 9% of the sample.

The donors were 40 or so Caucasian individuals from Russia, aged roughly 6 to 100 years, who were systemically healthy. Approximately 10 milliliters of peripheral blood were collected from each donor into EDTA-treated Vacutainer tubes. Ficoll-Paque density-gradient centrifugation was used to isolate PBMCs, with at least 6 million per sample. Trizol reagent was used to extract total RNA from PBMCs, with at least 6 micrograms per sample. Naive CD45RAhigh/CD27high T cell percentages were measured by flow cytometry on a PBMC aliquot from every donor. The CDR3 measures 19 amino acids from cysteine to phenylalanine. The only DNA kept is the CDR3, 57 bases in frame from the first base. V is clipped by 8 bases and J by 5 bases, and the sequence between their germline boundaries is 28 bases long. As encoded in the germline V gene, CDR1 is ENHRY while CDR2 is SYGVKD.

The sequence is built from TRBV10-3 and TRBJ1-6; tentative D gene TRBD1, with 6 bases matching. Material for sequencing was blood. This sequence originates from a woman aged 30 to 39 in good health. The CDR3 region has the sequence CAIFDGDSQGLIHNSPLHF. The nucleotide sequence reads TGTGCCATCTTCGACGGGGATTCACAGGGATTGATACATAATTCACCCCTCCACTTT.